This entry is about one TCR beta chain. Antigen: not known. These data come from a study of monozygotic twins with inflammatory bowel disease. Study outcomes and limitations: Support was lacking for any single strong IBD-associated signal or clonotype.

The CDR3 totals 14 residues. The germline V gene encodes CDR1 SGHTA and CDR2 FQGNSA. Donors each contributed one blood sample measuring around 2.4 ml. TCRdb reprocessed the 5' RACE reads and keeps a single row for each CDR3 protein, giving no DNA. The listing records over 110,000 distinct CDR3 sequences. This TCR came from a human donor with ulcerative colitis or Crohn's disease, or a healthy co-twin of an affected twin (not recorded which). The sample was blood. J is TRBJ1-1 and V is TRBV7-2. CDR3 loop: CASSLVARVPEAFF. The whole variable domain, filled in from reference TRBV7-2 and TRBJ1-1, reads GAGVSQSPSNKVTEKGKDVELRCDPISGHTALYWYRQSLGQGLEFLIYFQGNSAPDKSGLPSDRFSAERTGGSVSTLTIQRTQQEDSAVYLCASSLVARVPEAFFGQGTRLTVV.